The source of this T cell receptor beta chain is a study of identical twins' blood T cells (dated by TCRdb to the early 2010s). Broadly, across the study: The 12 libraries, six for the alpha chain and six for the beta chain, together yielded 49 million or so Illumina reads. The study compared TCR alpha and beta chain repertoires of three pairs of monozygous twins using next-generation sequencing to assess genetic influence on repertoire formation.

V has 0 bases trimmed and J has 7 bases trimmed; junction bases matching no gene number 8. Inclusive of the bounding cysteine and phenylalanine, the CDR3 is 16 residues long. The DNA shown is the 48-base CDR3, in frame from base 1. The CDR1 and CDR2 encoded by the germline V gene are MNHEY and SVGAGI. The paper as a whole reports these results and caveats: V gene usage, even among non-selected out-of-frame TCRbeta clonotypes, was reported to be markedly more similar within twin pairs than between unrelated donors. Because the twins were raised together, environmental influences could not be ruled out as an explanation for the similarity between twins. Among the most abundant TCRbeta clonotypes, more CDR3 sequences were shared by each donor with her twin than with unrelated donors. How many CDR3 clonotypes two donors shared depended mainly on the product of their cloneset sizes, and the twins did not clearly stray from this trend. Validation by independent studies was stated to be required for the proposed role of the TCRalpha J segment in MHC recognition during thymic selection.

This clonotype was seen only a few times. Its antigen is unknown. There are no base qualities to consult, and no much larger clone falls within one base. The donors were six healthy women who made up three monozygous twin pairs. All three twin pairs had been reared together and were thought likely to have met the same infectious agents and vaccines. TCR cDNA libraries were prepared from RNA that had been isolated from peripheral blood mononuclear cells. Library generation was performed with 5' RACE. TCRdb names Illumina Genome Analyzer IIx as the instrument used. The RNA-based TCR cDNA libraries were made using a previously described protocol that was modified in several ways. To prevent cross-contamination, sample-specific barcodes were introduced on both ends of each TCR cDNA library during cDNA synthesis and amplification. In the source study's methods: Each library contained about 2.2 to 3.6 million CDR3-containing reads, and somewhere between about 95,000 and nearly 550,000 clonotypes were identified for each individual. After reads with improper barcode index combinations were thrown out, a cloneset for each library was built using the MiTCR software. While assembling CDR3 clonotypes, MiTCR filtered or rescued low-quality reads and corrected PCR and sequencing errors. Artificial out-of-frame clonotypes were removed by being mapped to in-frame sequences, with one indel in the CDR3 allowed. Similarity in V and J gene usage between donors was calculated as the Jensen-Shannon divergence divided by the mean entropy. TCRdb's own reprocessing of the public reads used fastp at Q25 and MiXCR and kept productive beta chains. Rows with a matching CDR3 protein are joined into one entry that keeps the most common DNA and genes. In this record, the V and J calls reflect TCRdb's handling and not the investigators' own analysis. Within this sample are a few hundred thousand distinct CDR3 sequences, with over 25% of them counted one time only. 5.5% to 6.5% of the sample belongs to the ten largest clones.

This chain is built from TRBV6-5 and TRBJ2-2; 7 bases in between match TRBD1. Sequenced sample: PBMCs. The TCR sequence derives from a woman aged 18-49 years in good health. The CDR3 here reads CASSYSPGGSRGELFF. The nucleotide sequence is TGTGCCAGCAGTTACTCGCCAGGGGGATCTCGCGGGGAGCTGTTTTTT.